Given below is one T cell receptor beta chain in context. No antigen is known for it. Base qualities are not recorded, but no much larger clone differs from it by a single base. This record comes from a study of blood T cell repertoires in COVID-19 (TCRdb year 2020). In terms of the full investigation: Samples covering the acute and convalescent phases of COVID-19 were provided by collaborators in the United States, Italy and Spain. Subjects who had been exposed to COVID-19, were actively infected with it, or had recovered from it provided the deeply sampled blood TCRbeta repertoires that made up the dataset. HLA class I and class II types, where available, came from metadata supplied by the sample provider rather than from assay-based typing. The samples were drawn from two sources: the first 160 participants of the ongoing ImmuneRACE study, and about 1,300 subjects contributed by 6 global collaborators. The material from the prospective study consisted of cDNA or gDNA derived from T cells, B-cell-depleted T cells, or PBMCs. A freely available public database, intended as a resource for researchers studying the immune response to SARS-CoV-2, is where the repertoires were released. Nearly every sample came with metadata listing a de-identified subject ID, COVID-19 status, age in years and sex.

The study at large found these results: How much clinical and demographic metadata was included differed by source and by participant, and the metadata was provided uncurated.

The immunoSEQ Assay, a bias-controlled multiplex PCR, was used to amplify TCRbeta CDR3 regions from genomic DNA. Concerning the study's data processing: Within the assay, amplification of reference gene primers was used to estimate how many nucleated cells each sample contained. Sequence reads were collapsed and filtered to measure the absolute abundance of every unique TCRbeta CDR3 rearrangement. For each sample, productive Simpson clonality was calculated as the square root of Simpson's diversity index over productive rearrangements. TCRdb carries this immuneACCESS record with in-frame sequences only. Its versions omit some clonotypes, under half of them owing to an unresolved V gene in the studies checked, with the rest unexplained. V and J calls and clone size are given by that table; D and trimming were obtained from the DNA. The sample table shows about 150,000 clones, and roughly 87% are seen once. In total, the top ten clones hold less than 4.5% of the sample.

The collaborating institutions used their own protocols to collect whole blood in K2EDTA tubes. For TCRbeta analysis, collaborators shipped samples in one of three forms: frozen whole blood, isolated PBMCs, or DNA extracted from either of those sample types. The germline V gene specifies KGHDR as CDR1 and SFDVKD as CDR2. V is shortened by 3 bases, J by 2 bases, and the region joining them spans 10 bases. The CDR3 goes from the cysteine to the phenylalanine over 15 residues. Of all the DNA, just the CDR3 is kept, 45 bases in frame from base 1. Source material: peripheral blood. This receptor was taken from a woman aged 55-70 years with active or convalescent COVID-19. Recombination connected TRBV24-1 to TRBJ2-1, and possibly TRBD2, on 6 matching bases. The nucleotides are TGTGCCACCAGTGATGGGGGGAATACCTACAATGAGCAGTTCTTC. Translated, this gives CATSDGGNTYNEQFF.